This T cell receptor (beta chain) was recorded in a study of blood T cell repertoires in COVID-19 (dated by TCRdb to 2018 to 2020). With regard to the full study: The collaborator samples originated in the United States, Italy and Spain and spanned the acute and convalescent phases of COVID-19. The prospective study material was composed of cDNA or gDNA derived from T cells, B-cell-depleted T cells, or PBMCs. Subjects who had been exposed to COVID-19, were actively infected with it, or had recovered from it provided the deeply sampled blood TCRbeta repertoires that made up the dataset. A freely available public database, intended as a resource for researchers studying the immune response to SARS-CoV-2, is where the repertoires were released. The samples were drawn from two sources: the first 160 participants of the ongoing ImmuneRACE study, and 1,200 or so subjects contributed by 6 global collaborators. Sample metadata almost always included a de-identified subject ID, COVID-19 status, age in years and sex. Where available, HLA class I and class II types were obtained from metadata supplied by the sample provider rather than from assay-based typing. General study outcomes and caveats: How much clinical and demographic metadata was included differed by source and by participant, and the metadata was provided uncurated.

TCRbeta CDR3 regions were amplified from genomic DNA using the immunoSEQ Assay, a bias-controlled multiplex PCR. The study's processing was this. Nucleated cell counts per sample were estimated from amplification of reference gene primers within the assay. To quantify the absolute abundance of each unique TCRbeta CDR3 rearrangement, sequence reads were collapsed and filtered. Productive Simpson clonality was computed per sample as the square root of Simpson's diversity index over productive rearrangements. Not all clones reach the TCRdb copy of this immuneACCESS table, which keeps in-frame sequences only. Checked studies attribute under half of the gap to unresolved V genes and leave the rest unexplained. The V and J calls and clone size are taken from that table; D and trimming were inferred from the DNA. For this sample the table gives 75,000 to 100,000 clones, of which about 86% were detected only once. Of the sample, roughly 14% is held by the ten largest clones.

Whole blood was collected in K2EDTA tubes by collaborating institutions according to the institutions' own protocols. For TCRbeta analysis, collaborators shipped samples as frozen whole blood, isolated PBMCs, or DNA extracted from either of those sample types. CDR1 and CDR2 were assigned from the germline V gene as SGHTA and FQGTGA. The CDR3 numbers 15 residues from cysteine through phenylalanine. Only the CDR3 DNA stays, 45 bases, in frame from base 1. The germline V end is reduced by 4 bases and the J end by 9 bases; junction bases left unmatched: 7. Turning to this clone: The antigen this receptor binds is unknown. No quality values exist for individual bases; no much larger clone is one base distant.

Sequencing was carried out using peripheral blood. Recombination joined TRBV7-3 with TRBJ1-6; TRBD1 matches 9 bases in the middle. This TCR was sampled from a human donor in a cohort sampled during active COVID-19. The CDR3 region reads CASSSTGTGSSPLHF. The bases are TGTGCCAGCAGCTCCACCGGGACAGGGAGTTCACCCCTCCACTTT.